This record concerns one T cell receptor (beta chain) sequence. The antigen is unknown. Trimming took 0 bases from V and 6 from J, leaving 12 bases between them. Germline CDR1 reads SGHTA; CDR2 reads FQGNSA. This CDR3 has 15 amino acids. Assay used: immunoSEQ multiplex PCR; TCRdb lists only in-frame clones, some missing. The sample records 150,000 to 200,000 clones, approximately 86% being singletons. These data belong to a study of lymphopenia after photon versus proton radiotherapy. General observations from the study: Survival link was tested only in deceased patients; proton benefit remains a possibility.

The clonotype comes from a man in his fifties or sixties with gastric cancer. The material was peripheral blood, obtained from a patient treated with photon-based radiotherapy. The chain links TRBV7-2 to TRBJ1-5, with a weak D call TRBD1 (6 bases). This CDR3 reads CASSLAISGVQPQHF. The CDR3 DNA reads as TGTGCCAGCAGCTTAGCTATATCAGGGGTTCAGCCCCAGCATTTT.